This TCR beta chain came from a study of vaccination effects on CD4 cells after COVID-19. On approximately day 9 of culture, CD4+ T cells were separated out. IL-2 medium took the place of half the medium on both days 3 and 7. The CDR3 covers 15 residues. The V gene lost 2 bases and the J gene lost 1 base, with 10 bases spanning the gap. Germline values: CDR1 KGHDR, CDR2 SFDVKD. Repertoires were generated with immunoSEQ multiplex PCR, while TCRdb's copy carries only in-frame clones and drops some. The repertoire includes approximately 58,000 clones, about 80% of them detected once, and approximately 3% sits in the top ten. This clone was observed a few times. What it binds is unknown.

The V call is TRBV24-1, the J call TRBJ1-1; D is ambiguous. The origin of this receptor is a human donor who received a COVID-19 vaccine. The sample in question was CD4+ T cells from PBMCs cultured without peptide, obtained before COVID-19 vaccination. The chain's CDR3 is CATSDSRGGNTEAFF. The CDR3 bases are TGTGCCACCAGTGATTCCCGAGGCGGGAACACTGAAGCTTTCTTT.